These 6 T cell receptor beta chains share one sample of origin, sequenced in a study of blood T cell repertoires in COVID-19. Assay: immunoSEQ multiplex PCR; the TCRdb copy retains only in-frame clones and omits some. The data show approximately 88,000 clones, about 84% seen once. Material: peripheral blood. The receptors shown here come from a woman in her 70s with acute or convalescent COVID-19.

This chain connects TRBV7-2 to TRBJ2-2, with 7 bases lining up with TRBD2. Germline CDR1 reads SGHTA; CDR2 reads FQGNSA. Losses at the gene ends were 5 bases for V and 6 bases for J; bases not matched to a gene: 12. This CDR3 has 16 residues. The CDR3 loop reads CASSRLGGGFAGELFF. The DNA of the CDR3 is TGTGCCAGCAGCCGTCTGGGGGGAGGGTTTGCCGGGGAGCTGTTTTTT.

The rearrangement joins TRBV1 to TRBJ1-5; the D call in the table, TRBD1, was not verified against the DNA. TRBV1 is a pseudogene segment. CDR3 length equals 15 residues. CDR3: CTSSRRTGRNQPQHF. The CDR3 nucleotides are TGCACCAGCAGCCGCCGAACAGGGCGCAATCAGCCCCAGCATTTT.

The chain combines TRBV5-6 with TRBJ1-5; 8 bases map to TRBD1. Trimming cost V 4 bases and J 2 bases; bases outside gene matches: 5. From germline, CDR1 is SGHDT and CDR2 YYEEEE. The CDR3 is made up of 15 amino acids. CDR3 in amino acids: CASSLRGPGNQPQHF. The CDR3 nucleotides read TGTGCCAGCAGCCTCAGGGGGCCTGGCAATCAGCCCCAGCATTTT.

The V gene is TRBV6-7, the J gene TRBJ2-7, with 9 bases matching TRBD1. TRBV6-7 is reported as an ORF; its role is uncertain. CDR3 length equals 16 residues. The V segment lost 0 bases and the J segment 0 bases; nucleotides outside the gene matches: 3. The CDR3 DNA sequence: TGTGCCAGCAGTTACTCAGGGACAGGGCTCTCCTACGAGCAGTACGTC. Protein: CASSYSGTGLSYEQYV.

The chain couples TRBV30 to TRBJ2-1; tentatively, D is TRBD2 (5 bases). This CDR3 is 13 amino acids long. Germline V gene sequence: CDR1 GTSNPN, CDR2 SVGIG (reference sequence). Deletions cut 1 base from V and 9 bases from J, with 13 bases between. The CDR3 loop reads CAWSGVSAGEQFF. CDR3 bases: TGTGCCTGGAGTGGTGTTAGCGCCGGTGAGCAGTTCTTC.

The gene calls are TRBV9 and TRBJ2-2; 7 bases are a match to TRBD1. The CDR3 extends over 17 amino acids. The germline V gene has CDR1 SGDLS and CDR2 YYNGEE. Trimming removed 0 bases from V and 2 bases from J; junction bases left unmatched: 7. Here the CDR3 DNA reads TGTGCCAGCAGCGTAGTGGGACAGCCTGAAAACACCGGGGAGCTGTTTTTT. Translated, it gives CASSVVGQPENTGELFF. Looking up the rest from reference TRBV9 and TRBJ2-2 gives the full variable domain: DSGVTQTPKHLITATGQRVTLRCSPRSGDLSVYWYQQSLDQGLQFLIQYYNGEERAKGNILERFSAQQFPDLHSELNLSSLELGDSALYFCASSVVGQPENTGELFFGEGSRLTVL.